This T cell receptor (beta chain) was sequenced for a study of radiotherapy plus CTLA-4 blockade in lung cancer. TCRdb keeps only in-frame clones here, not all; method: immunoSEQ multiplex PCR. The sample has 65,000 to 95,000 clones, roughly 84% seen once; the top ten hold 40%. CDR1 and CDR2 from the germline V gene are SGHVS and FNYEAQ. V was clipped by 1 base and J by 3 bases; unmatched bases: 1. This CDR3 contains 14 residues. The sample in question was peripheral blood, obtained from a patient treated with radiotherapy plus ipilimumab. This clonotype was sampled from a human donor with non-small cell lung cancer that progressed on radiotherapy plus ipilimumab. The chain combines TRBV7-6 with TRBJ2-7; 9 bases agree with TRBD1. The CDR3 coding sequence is TGTGCCAGCAGCTTAGGGGGACAGGGCTACGAGCAGTACGTC. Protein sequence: CASSLGGQGYEQYV.